These 14 T cell receptor beta chains share one sample of origin, sequenced in a study of blood T cells in healthy people across ages. Through a sample-barcoded 5' primer and a J-beta primer mix, a second PCR was run for roughly 6 to 12 cycles. TCRdb re-analysed the 5' RACE reads in MiXCR, keeping a single row per CDR3 protein. The repertoire has about 1.4 million distinct CDR3 sequences, 59% of them found once; the top ten carry over 6.5%. Sequences were obtained from blood. These receptor sequences come from a man aged 18-30 years in good health.

The V call is TRBV12-3 or TRBV12-4, the J call TRBJ1-2; 9 nucleotides align to TRBD1. The J segment lost 6 bases and the V segment lost 3 bases, leaving 8 bases of the junction unmatched. The CDR3 runs to 15 residues. DNA for the CDR3: TGTGCCAGCAGTTTTGGGACAGGGAGTGTTAATGGCTACACCTTC. The encoded protein is CASSFGTGSVNGYTF.

The CDR3 nucleotides are TGCGCCAGCAGCTTGTGGGTTCTCAATGAGCAGTTCTTC. Translation: CASSLWVLNEQFF. V gene TRBV5-1 combines with J gene TRBJ2-1, with no clear D. V shed 1 base and J shed 6 bases, with 8 bases lying between them. Germline V gives CDR1 SGHRS, CDR2 YFSETQ. This CDR3 has 13 amino acids.

The sample holds one count of this clonotype. The rearrangement joins TRBV20-1 to TRBJ2-7, with 7 bases lining up with TRBD1. Germline V gene data show CDR1 as DFQATT and CDR2 as SNEGSKA (reference sequence). Trimming removed 4 bases from V and 6 bases from J; junction bases left unmatched: 12. There are 14 residues in the CDR3. CDR3 DNA: TGCAGTGCTACCCACAGGGGACCCCTGGGCGAGCAGTACTTC. Residues: CSATHRGPLGEQYF.

The V and J genes are TRBV4-2 and TRBJ2-1; 10 nucleotides line up with TRBD2. The CDR3 has 16 residues. The germline V gene has CDR1 LGHNA and CDR2 YNFKEQ. The V segment lost 6 bases and the J segment 7 bases; nucleotides outside the gene matches: 12. The CDR3 loop reads CASRVSGTSDRNEQFF. The CDR3 DNA sequence: TGTGCCAGCAGGGTATCCGGGACTAGCGACCGTAATGAGCAGTTCTTC.

The chain links TRBV28 to TRBJ2-4; D may be TRBD2 (5 bases). V lost 8 bases, J lost 0 bases, and 8 bases lay in between. Germline-derived CDR1 and CDR2 are MDHEN and SYDVKM. The CDR3 runs to 13 residues. This CDR3 is CASGSLAKNIQYF. CDR3 DNA: TGTGCCAGCGGGAGTTTAGCCAAAAACATTCAGTACTTC.

This clonotype was observed once. This chain links TRBV20-1 with TRBJ2-5; D unresolved. Per the germline V gene, CDR1 is DFQATT and CDR2 is SNEGSKA (reference sequence). The CDR3 is made up of 14 amino acids. V was clipped by 2 bases and J by 1 base, with 11 bases between them. CDR3 in DNA: TGCAGTGCTAGACAGGTTGCGCGCCAAGAGACCCAGTACTTC. Encoded protein: CSARQVARQETQYF.

The chain uses TRBV6-5 and TRBJ2-4; 9 nucleotides match TRBD1. Near its end, the DNA agrees better with TRBJ2-7, so the J call may be wrong. Looked up from germline, CDR1 is MNHEY and CDR2 is SVGAGI. The CDR3 consists of 14 residues. This chain's CDR3 is CASSYVDRGVEQYF. Here the CDR3 DNA reads TGTGCCAGCAGTTACGTGGACAGGGGTGTCGAGCAGTACTTC.

The chain uses TRBV20-1 and TRBJ2-1; possible D gene TRBD1, 6 bases. V was trimmed by 5 bases and J by 4 bases, leaving 15 bases between them. This CDR3 contains 14 residues. The germline V gene has CDR1 DFQATT and CDR2 SNEGSKA (reference sequence). DNA for the CDR3: TGCAGTGCTGAACCAAAACAGGGTTACAATGAGCAGTTCTTC. It encodes CSAEPKQGYNEQFF.

This clonotype was picked up a small number of times. The chain combines TRBV28 with TRBJ2-1; TRBD1 aligns across 10 bases. The ends lost 4 bases at V and 10 bases at J; junction bases unmatched: 16. Germline assignment: CDR1 MDHEN and CDR2 SYDVKM. The CDR3 is 17 amino acids. The CDR3, as DNA: TGTGCCAGCAGTTCCCACCCATCCGGACAGGGGGTAAGAGAGCAGTTCTTC. Translating gives CASSSHPSGQGVREQFF.

The chain uses TRBV27 and TRBJ2-5, with TRBD1 matching over 11 bases. Per the germline V gene, CDR1 is MNHEY and CDR2 is SMNVEV (reference sequence). The CDR3 runs to 15 residues. The V segment lost 5 bases and the J segment 11 bases; nucleotides outside the gene matches: 13. The CDR3 DNA follows: TGTGCCAGCAGTCCTCAAAGGACAGGGGGCCAGGAGCAGTACTTC. Translating gives CASSPQRTGGQEQYF.

Only a few counts were recorded for this clonotype. The chain combines TRBV10-3 with TRBJ2-7, with D possibly TRBD2 on 5 matching bases. V lost 3 bases, J lost 2 bases, and 11 bases lay in between. Germline lookup yields CDR1 ENHRY and CDR2 SYGVKD. The CDR3 totals 14 residues. The CDR3 sequence is CAISEEGNPYEQYF. DNA for the CDR3: TGTGCCATCAGTGAAGAGGGCAACCCCTACGAGCAGTACTTC.

The table lists this clonotype with a few counts. The gene calls are TRBV15 and TRBJ1-5; 8 positions match TRBD1. In germline, CDR1 is LNHNV, CDR2 YYDKDF (reference sequence). The CDR3 consists of 15 residues. The ends lost 5 bases at V and 5 bases at J; junction bases unmatched: 8. The chain's CDR3 is CATSGTGQAYQPQHF. The CDR3 DNA reads TGTGCCACCAGCGGAACGGGACAGGCATATCAGCCCCAGCATTTT. Full variable domain (missing parts from reference TRBV15 and TRBJ1-5): DAMVIQNPRYQVTQFGKPVTLSCSQTLNHNVMYWYQQKSSQAPKLLFHYYDKDFNNEADTPDNFQSRRPNTSFCFLDIRSPGLGDTAMYLCATSGTGQAYQPQHFGDGTRLSIL.

This clonotype was found a few times. This chain joins TRBV12-3 or TRBV12-4 and TRBJ2-3; 7 nucleotides line up with TRBD2. After removal of 2 bases from V and 6 bases from J, the junction contained 8 bases not matched to a gene. The CDR3 sequence is 15 residues long. The CDR3 sequence: CASSLMGQGGDTQYF. The CDR3 nucleotides are TGTGCCAGCAGTTTAATGGGGCAGGGAGGGGATACGCAGTATTTT.

This chain joins TRBV6-5 and TRBJ1-1; no clear D gene. Germline CDR1 reads MNHEY; CDR2 reads SVGAGI. The CDR3 runs 17 residues. V gave up 0 bases and J gave up 0 bases, with 14 bases separating them. The DNA for the CDR3 is TGTGCCAGCAGTTACTCGGTGGATGAAACCATGAACACTGAAGCTTTCTTT. Amino acids: CASSYSVDETMNTEAFF.